The rows below give T cell receptor beta chains drawn from one sample of a study of T cells after yellow fever vaccination. In TCRdb, the 5' RACE reads were re-called with MiXCR into one record per CDR3 protein. Of a few hundred thousand distinct CDR3 sequences listed, 5.2% are singletons. The material was CD4+ T cells sorted from PBMCs, obtained on the day of the yellow fever booster vaccination. These receptors were taken from a man between 18 and 29 years old who received the YFV17D yellow fever vaccine. The CDR3 runs from the conserved cysteine through the conserved F or W. D genes are given only for firm matches. Size is omitted from some rows. Given values are once, few, many or a class for expanded clones.

clone_size	d_call	v_call	j_call	cdr3_nt	cdr3_aa
.	.	TRBV27	TRBJ1-3	TGTGCCAGCAGGGGCCATTCTGGAAACACCATATATTTT	CASRGHSGNTIYF
many	.	TRBV20-1	TRBJ1-5	TGCAGTGCTAGTAGGGTACAGGGTGCTCAGCCCCAGCATTTT	CSASRVQGAQPQHF
few	TRBD2	TRBV2	TRBJ2-3	TGTGCCAGCAGTGAGTTGCGGCTAGCGGGGGCAGATACGCAGTATTTT	CASSELRLAGADTQYF
many	.	TRBV5-5	TRBJ1-5	TGTGCCAGCAGCGGGCCAGGGACGGAACAGCCCCAGCATTTT	CASSGPGTEQPQHF
few	.	TRBV20-1	TRBJ1-2	TGCAGTGCTATCGTTACCCCTAACTATGGCTACACCTTC	CSAIVTPNYGYTF
.	TRBD1	TRBV6-6	TRBJ1-1	TGTGCCAGCAGCCAACAGACAGGGTACACTGAAGCTTTCTTT	CASSQQTGYTEAFF
.	TRBD2	TRBV24-1	TRBJ2-1	TGTGCCACCAGGGCTAGCGGGGAGCACAATGAGCAGTTCTTC	CATRASGEHNEQFF
few	.	TRBV28	TRBJ1-5	TGTGCCAGCAGTTTAGACTGGAATCAGCCCCAGCATTTT	CASSLDWNQPQHF
many	.	TRBV5-1	TRBJ2-3	TGCGCCAGCAGCTTGGCCCCCCCACGACCAAGGACAGATACGCAGTATTTT	CASSLAPPRPRTDTQYF
many	.	TRBV7-2	TRBJ2-3	TGTGCCAGCAGCTTAGAGTCTTGGGATACGCAGTATTTT	CASSLESWDTQYF
many	.	TRBV19	TRBJ1-2	TGTGCCAGTAGTTCGGCAGCTAACTATGGCTACACCTTC	CASSSAANYGYTF
.	TRBD2	TRBV7-2	TRBJ2-3	TGTGCCAGCAGCAATAGAGGGACTAGCGGGGGGCAGTATTTT	CASSNRGTSGGQYF
many	TRBD1	TRBV20-1	TRBJ1-2	TGCAGTGCTAGAGATCAGGGACAGGGGGAAGGCTACACCTTC	CSARDQGQGEGYTF
few	.	TRBV20-1	TRBJ1-5	TGCAGTGCTAGAGAGGCAGGGTGGTCCAATCAGCCCCAGCATTTT	CSAREAGWSNQPQHF
many	TRBD1	TRBV15	TRBJ1-2	TGTGCCACCAGCCTAAGACAGGGTTACTATGGCTACACCTTC	CATSLRQGYYGYTF
few	.	TRBV10-3	TRBJ2-7	TGTGCCATCAGCATACAGACAGAGGGTGGCGAGCAGTACTTC	CAISIQTEGGEQYF
few	.	TRBV10-3	TRBJ2-1	TGTGCCATCAGTGAGTTTGACAATGAGCAGTTCTTC	CAISEFDNEQFF
.	.	TRBV10-3	TRBJ2-3	TGTGCCACCGGTGGGGCGGCTAGCACAGATACGCAGTATTTT	CATGGAASTDTQYF
many	.	TRBV21-1	TRBJ2-3	TGTGCCAGCAGCAAAGTACGGTTCGGTAAAGCAGCAGATACGCAGTATTTT	CASSKVRFGKAADTQYF
.	TRBD1	TRBV5-1	TRBJ1-3	TGCGCCAGCAGCTTAGGGACAGGGGACCTCCTCACCATATATTTT	CASSLGTGDLLTIYF
.	.	TRBV19	TRBJ1-1	TGTGCCAGTAGGTCACAGGGAGGTAGGTCGGTAACTGAAGCTTTCTTT	CASRSQGGRSVTEAFF
few	TRBD1	TRBV20-1	TRBJ1-5	TGCAGTACGGGACAGGGGGCCTCGGGTAATCAGCCCCAGCATTTT	CSTGQGASGNQPQHF
many	.	TRBV7-3	TRBJ1-3	TGTGCCAGCGGACGGAGCTCTGGAAACACCATATATTTT	CASGRSSGNTIYF
few	.	TRBV6-2/TRBV6-3	TRBJ2-2	TGTGCCAGCAGACCAACGGGAATCGGGGAGCTGTTTTTT	CASRPTGIGELFF
.	TRBD1	TRBV20-1	TRBJ1-1	TGCAGTGCTAAAGACAGGGCGGGCGGCACTGAAGCTTTCTTT	CSAKDRAGGTEAFF
.	.	TRBV15	TRBJ2-5	TGTGCCACCAGCAGAGAACTGACAGGAGGAGAGACCCAGTACTTC	CATSRELTGGETQYF
many	TRBD1	TRBV12-3/TRBV12-4	TRBJ2-1	TGTGCCAGCAGCTGGTCAATACAGGGGTCCTACAATGAGCAGTTCTTC	CASSWSIQGSYNEQFF
many	.	TRBV7-2	TRBJ2-5	TGTGCCAGCAGCCCAGACAGGGTCGGGAGGACCCAGTACTTC	CASSPDRVGRTQYF
.	TRBD2	TRBV2	TRBJ2-5	TGTGCCGGGACCCCGGGGGGACAGACCCAGTACTTC	CAGTPGGQTQYF
.	.	TRBV2	TRBJ2-1	TGTGCCAGCAGTGAAGTGGGGTGGAGGGGCCACAATGAGCAGTTCTTC	CASSEVGWRGHNEQFF
few	.	TRBV6-5	TRBJ2-5	TGTGCCAGCAGGCCTCAACTAGCTAAGCAAGAGACCCAGTACTTC	CASRPQLAKQETQYF
few	.	TRBV10-3	TRBJ2-7	TGTGCCATCACCTCGGAGGGGTTCAACGAGCAGTACTTC	CAITSEGFNEQYF
.	TRBD1	TRBV2	TRBJ2-2	TGTGCCAGCAGTCCACAGGGGGCGAACACCGGGGAGCTGTTTTTT	CASSPQGANTGELFF
few	TRBD2	TRBV2	TRBJ2-3	TGTGCCAGCAGTATTTGGCGGGGGGGACCCTCAGATACGCAGTATTTT	CASSIWRGGPSDTQYF
.	.	TRBV6-2/TRBV6-3	TRBJ2-2	TGTGCCAGTGACAGGTCTATGAACACCGGGGAGCTGTTTTTT	CASDRSMNTGELFF
.	TRBD2	TRBV5-1	TRBJ2-1	TGCGCCAGCAGCTCGACTAGCGGGGGGGCCTACAATGAGCAGTTCTTC	CASSSTSGGAYNEQFF
.	TRBD1	TRBV15	TRBJ2-2	TGTGCCACCAGCAGAGCTGGGTTGAGGGGGCATAGCGGGGAGCTGTTTTTT	CATSRAGLRGHSGELFF
few	.	TRBV29-1	TRBJ1-2	TGCAGCGTCGGGCAGGCCTTGCGCTATGGCTACACCTTC	CSVGQALRYGYTF
few	TRBD1	TRBV5-1	TRBJ2-7	TGCGCCAGCAGCTCAGAACCGGGACAGACCTACGAGCAGTACTTC	CASSSEPGQTYEQYF
few	.	TRBV4-2	TRBJ2-1	TGTGCCAGCAGCGGGGCTAGGGGCATCAATGAGCAGTTCTTC	CASSGARGINEQFF
many	.	TRBV7-2	TRBJ1-2	TGTGCCAGCAGCTTAGACTTCAACTATGGCTACACCTTC	CASSLDFNYGYTF
.	.	TRBV11-1	TRBJ1-1	TGTGCCAGCAGCAACCGACAGGATAAAAAAGCTTTCTTT	CASSNRQDKKAFF